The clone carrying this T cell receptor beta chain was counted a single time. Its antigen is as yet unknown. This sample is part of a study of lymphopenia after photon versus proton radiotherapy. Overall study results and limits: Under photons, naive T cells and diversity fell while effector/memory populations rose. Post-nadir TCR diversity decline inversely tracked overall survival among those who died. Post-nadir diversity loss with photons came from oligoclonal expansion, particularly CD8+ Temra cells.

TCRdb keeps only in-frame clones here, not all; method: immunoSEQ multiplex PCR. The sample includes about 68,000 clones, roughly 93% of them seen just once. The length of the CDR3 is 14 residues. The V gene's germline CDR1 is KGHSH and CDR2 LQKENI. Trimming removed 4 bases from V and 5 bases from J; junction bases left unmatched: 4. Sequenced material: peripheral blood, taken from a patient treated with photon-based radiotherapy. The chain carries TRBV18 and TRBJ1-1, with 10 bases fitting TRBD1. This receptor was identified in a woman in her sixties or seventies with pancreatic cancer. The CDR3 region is CASSRDRGRTEAFF. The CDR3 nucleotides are TGTGCCAGCTCACGGGACAGGGGTCGGACTGAAGCTTTCTTT. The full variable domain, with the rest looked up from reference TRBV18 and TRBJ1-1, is NAGVMQNPRHLVRRRGQEARLRCSPMKGHSHVYWYRQLPEEGLKFMVYLQKENIIDESGMPKERFSAEFPKEGPSILRIQQVVRGDSAAYFCASSRDRGRTEAFFGQGTRLTVV.